This T cell receptor beta chain was profiled in a study of T cell repertoires in ileal Crohn's disease. In the study overall: Thiopurines (around 10) or anti-TNF agents (18) were given postoperatively to about half. Notes on the study in general: Every patient over 26.8% clonality showed endoscopic recurrence.

Eligibility required adulthood, ileal or ileocolonic Crohn's disease and indicated ileocolonic resection. V trimming: 2 bases; J trimming: 7 bases; junction bases outside the gene matches: 3. The CDR3 totals 14 residues. The germline V gene has CDR1 SGHVS and CDR2 FNYEAQ. Details on this clone: As yet, its antigen is unknown.

The protocol was immunoSEQ multiplex PCR, while the TCRdb copy is restricted to in-frame clones and leaves out a portion. Counted here are 7,000 to 8,500 clones, roughly 84% occurring once; the ten biggest clones make up around 8.1%. The receptor's source is an adult with Crohn's disease. The J gene is TRBJ1-3, the V gene TRBV7-6; TRBD1 matches at 9 bases. Sequences were obtained from ileal tissue. The CDR3 coding sequence is TGTGCCAGCAGCTTAAGTGGGACAGGGAACACCATATATTTT. It is translated as CASSLSGTGNTIYF.